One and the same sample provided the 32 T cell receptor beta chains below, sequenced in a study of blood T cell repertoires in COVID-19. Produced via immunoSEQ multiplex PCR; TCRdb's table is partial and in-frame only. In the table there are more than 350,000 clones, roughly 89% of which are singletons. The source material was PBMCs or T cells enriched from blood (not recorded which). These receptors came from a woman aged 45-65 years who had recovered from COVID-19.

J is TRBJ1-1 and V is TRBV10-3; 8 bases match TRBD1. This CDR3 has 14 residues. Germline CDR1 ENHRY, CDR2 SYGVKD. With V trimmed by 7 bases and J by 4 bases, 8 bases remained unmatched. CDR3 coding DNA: TGTGCCATCAAACAAGGACAGGGTTCCACTGAAGCTTTCTTT. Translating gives CAIKQGQGSTEAFF.

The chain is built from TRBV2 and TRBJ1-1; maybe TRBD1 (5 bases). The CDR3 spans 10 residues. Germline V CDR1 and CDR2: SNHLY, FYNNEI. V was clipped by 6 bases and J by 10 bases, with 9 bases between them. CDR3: CASREQAAFF. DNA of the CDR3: TGTGCCAGCAGGGAACAGGCAGCTTTCTTT.

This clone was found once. The CDR3 reads CASSRDSLNTEAFF. CDR3 bases: TGTGCCAGCAGTCGGGACAGCTTGAACACTGAAGCTTTCTTT. This chain connects TRBV2 to TRBJ1-1; 7 bases fit TRBD1. The CDR3 sequence is 14 residues long. The germline gives CDR1 SNHLY, CDR2 FYNNEI. V shed 5 bases and J 0 bases; nucleotides not matched to a gene: 3.

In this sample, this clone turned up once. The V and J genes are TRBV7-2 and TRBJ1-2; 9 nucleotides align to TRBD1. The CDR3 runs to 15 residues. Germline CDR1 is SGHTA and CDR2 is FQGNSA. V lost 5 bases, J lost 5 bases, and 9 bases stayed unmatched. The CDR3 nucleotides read TGTGCCAGCAGCCCCAGCGGGACAGGGATGTATGGCTACACCTTC. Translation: CASSPSGTGMYGYTF.

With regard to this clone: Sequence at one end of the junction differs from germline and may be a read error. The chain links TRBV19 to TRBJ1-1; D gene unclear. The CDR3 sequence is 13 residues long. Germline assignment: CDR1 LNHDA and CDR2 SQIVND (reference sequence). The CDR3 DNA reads TGTGCCAGTTGTATGCCGGGTTGCCCTGAAGCTTTCTTT. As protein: CASCMPGCPEAFF.

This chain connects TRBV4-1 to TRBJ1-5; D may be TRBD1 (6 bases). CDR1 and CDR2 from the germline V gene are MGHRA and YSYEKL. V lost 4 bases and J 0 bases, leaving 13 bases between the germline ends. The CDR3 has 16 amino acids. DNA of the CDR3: TGCGCCAGCAGCCCCGAGGGGGTAAATAGCAATCAGCCCCAGCATTTT. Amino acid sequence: CASSPEGVNSNQPQHF.

CDR3 coding DNA: TGTGCCAGCAGCTTAGTATTCGGTTCACCCCTCCACTTT. It specifies CASSLVFGSPLHF. The J gene is TRBJ1-6, the V gene TRBV11-1; D not certain. The CDR3 contains 13 residues. Trimming stripped 1 base from V and 9 bases from J, with 7 bases between. Germline CDR1 is SGHAT and CDR2 is FQDESV (reference sequence).

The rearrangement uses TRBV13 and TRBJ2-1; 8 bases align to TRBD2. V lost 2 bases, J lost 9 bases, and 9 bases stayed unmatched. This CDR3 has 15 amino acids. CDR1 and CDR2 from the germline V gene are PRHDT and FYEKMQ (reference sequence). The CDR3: CASSLPGGAGGEQFF. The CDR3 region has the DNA TGTGCCAGCAGCTTACCGGGAGGTGCGGGGGGTGAGCAGTTCTTC.

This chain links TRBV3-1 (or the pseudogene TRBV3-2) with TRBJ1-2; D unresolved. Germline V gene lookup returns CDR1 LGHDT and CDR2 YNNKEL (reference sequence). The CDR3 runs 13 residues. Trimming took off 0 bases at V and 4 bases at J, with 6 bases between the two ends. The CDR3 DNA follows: TGTGCCAGCAGCCAAGATGGCAGCTATGGCTACACCTTC. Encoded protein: CASSQDGSYGYTF.

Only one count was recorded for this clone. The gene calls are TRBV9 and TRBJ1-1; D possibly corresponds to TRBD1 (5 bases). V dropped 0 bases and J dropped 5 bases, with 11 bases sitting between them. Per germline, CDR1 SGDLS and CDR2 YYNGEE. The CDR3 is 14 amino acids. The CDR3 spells CASSVEGVGTEAFF. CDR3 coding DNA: TGTGCCAGCAGCGTAGAAGGGGTTGGGACTGAAGCTTTCTTT.

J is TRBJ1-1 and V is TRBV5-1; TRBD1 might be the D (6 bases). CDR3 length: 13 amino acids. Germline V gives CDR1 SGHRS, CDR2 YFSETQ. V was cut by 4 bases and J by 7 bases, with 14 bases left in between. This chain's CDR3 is CASSATGIHEAFF. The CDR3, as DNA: TGCGCCAGCAGCGCTACAGGGATCCATGAAGCTTTCTTT. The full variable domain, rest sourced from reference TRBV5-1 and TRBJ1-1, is KAGVTQTPRYLIKTRGQQVTLSCSPISGHRSVSWYQQTPGQGLQFLFEYFSETQRNKGNFPGRFSGRQFSNSRSEMNVSTLELGDSALYLCASSATGIHEAFFGQGTRLTVV.

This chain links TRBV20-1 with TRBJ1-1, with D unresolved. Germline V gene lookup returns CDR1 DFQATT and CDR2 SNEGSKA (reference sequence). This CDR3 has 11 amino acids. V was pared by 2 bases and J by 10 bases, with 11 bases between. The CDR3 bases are TGCAGTGCTAGATCTCCCCTCTCAGCTTTCTTT. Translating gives CSARSPLSAFF.

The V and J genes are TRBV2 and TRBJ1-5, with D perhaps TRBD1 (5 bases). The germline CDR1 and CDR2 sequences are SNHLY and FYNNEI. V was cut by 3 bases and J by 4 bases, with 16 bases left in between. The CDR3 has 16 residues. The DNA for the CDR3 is TGTGCCAGCAGTGAGGAGAAAGTGGCAGGGAATCAGCCCCAGCATTTT. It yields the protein CASSEEKVAGNQPQHF. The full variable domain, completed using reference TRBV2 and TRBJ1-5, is EPEVTQTPSHQVTQMGQEVILRCVPISNHLYFYWYRQILGQKVEFLVSFYNNEISEKSEIFDDQFSVERPDGSNFTLKIRSTKLEDSAMYFCASSEEKVAGNQPQHFGDGTRLSIL.

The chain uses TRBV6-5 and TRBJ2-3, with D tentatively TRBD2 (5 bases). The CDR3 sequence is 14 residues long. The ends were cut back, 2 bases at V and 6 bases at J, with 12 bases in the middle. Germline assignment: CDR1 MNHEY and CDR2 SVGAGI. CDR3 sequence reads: CASSYSTSLDTQYF. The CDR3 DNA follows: TGTGCCAGCAGTTACAGCACTAGTCTGGATACGCAGTATTTT.

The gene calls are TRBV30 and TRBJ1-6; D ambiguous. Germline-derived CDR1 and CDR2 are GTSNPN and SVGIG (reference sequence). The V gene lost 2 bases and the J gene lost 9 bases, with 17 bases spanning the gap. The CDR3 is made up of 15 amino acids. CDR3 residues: CAWSLMYSQSSPLHF. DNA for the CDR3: TGTGCCTGGAGTTTGATGTACAGCCAGAGTTCACCCCTCCACTTT.

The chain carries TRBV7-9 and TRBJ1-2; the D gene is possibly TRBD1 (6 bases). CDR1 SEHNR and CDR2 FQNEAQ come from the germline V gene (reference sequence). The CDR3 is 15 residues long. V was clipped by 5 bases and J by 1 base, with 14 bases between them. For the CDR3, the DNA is TGTGCCAGCAGCCCATACAGGGAGGGTAACTATGGCTACACCTTC. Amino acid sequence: CASSPYREGNYGYTF.

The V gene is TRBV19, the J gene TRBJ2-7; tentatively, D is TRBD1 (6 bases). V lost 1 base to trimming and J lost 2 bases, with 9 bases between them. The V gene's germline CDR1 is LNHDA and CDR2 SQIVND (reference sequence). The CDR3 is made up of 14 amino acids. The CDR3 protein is CASSIAGVAYEQYF. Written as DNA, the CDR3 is TGTGCCAGTAGTATAGCAGGGGTAGCCTACGAGCAGTACTTC.

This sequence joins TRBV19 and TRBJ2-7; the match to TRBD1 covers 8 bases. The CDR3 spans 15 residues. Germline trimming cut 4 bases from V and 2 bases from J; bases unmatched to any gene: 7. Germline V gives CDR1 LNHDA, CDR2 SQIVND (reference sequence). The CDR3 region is CASSTHGQGAYEQYF. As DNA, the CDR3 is TGTGCCAGTAGTACCCACGGACAGGGAGCCTACGAGCAGTACTTC.

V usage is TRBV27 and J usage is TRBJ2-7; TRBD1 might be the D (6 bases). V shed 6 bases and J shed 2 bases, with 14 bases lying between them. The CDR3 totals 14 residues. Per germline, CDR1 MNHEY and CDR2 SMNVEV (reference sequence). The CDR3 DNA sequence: TGTGCCAGCAGATGGGCAGGGGACACCTACGAGCAGTACTTC. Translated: CASRWAGDTYEQYF.

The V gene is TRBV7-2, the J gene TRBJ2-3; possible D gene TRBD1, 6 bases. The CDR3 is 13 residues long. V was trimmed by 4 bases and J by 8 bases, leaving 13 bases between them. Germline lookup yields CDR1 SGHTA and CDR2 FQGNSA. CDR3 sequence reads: CASSSTQGSTQYF. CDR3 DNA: TGTGCCAGCAGCTCAACGCAGGGGAGTACGCAGTATTTT.

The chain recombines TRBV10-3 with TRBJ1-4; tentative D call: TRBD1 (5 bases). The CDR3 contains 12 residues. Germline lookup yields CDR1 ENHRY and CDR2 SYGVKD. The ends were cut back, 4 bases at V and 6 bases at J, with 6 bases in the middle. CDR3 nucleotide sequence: TGTGCCATCAGTGGGGGGGATGAAAAACTGTTTTTT. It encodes CAISGGDEKLFF.

The CDR3 loop is CASGLAINQPQHF. CDR3 bases: TGTGCTAGTGGTTTGGCAATTAATCAGCCCCAGCATTTT. The chain recombines TRBV12-5 with TRBJ1-5; D remains ambiguous. The V gene's germline CDR1 is LGHNT and CDR2 FRNRAP. V shed 1 base and J shed 4 bases, with 5 bases lying between them. CDR3 size: 13 residues.

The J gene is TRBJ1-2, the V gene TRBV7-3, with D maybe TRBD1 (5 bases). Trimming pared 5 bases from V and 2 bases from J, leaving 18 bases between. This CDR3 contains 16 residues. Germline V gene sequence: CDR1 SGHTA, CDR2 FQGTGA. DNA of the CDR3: TGTGCCAGCAGCCCGGGGGGACGGCGTATAAACTATGGCTACACCTTC. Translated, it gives CASSPGGRRINYGYTF.

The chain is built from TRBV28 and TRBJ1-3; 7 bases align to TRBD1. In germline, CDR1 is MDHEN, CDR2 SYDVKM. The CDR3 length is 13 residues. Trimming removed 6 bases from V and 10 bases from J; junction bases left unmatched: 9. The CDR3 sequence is CASSTYQTGTIYF. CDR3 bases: TGTGCCAGCAGCACCTACCAGACAGGGACCATATATTTT.

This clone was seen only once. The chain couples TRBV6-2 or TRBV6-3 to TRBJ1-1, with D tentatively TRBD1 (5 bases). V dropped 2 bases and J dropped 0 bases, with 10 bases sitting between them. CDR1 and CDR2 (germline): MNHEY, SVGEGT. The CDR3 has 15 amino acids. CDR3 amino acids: CASSYQAGLNTEAFF. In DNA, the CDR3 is TGTGCCAGCAGTTACCAGGCGGGGCTGAACACTGAAGCTTTCTTT.

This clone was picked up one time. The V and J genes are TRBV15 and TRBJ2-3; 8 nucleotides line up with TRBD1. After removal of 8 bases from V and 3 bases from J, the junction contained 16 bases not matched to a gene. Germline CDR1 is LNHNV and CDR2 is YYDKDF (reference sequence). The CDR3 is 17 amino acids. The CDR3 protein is CATRLGSTGGTTDTQYF. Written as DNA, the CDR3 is TGTGCCACCCGCTTGGGTAGCACAGGGGGGACAACAGATACGCAGTATTTT.

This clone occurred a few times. The CDR3 sequence: CASSQGRTGGYTEAFF. The DNA of the CDR3 is TGTGCCAGCAGCCAAGGCAGGACAGGGGGCTATACTGAAGCTTTCTTT. V and J are TRBV3-1 (or the pseudogene TRBV3-2) and TRBJ1-1, with TRBD1 matching over 11 bases. The CDR3 is 16 amino acids. Unmatched junction bases numbered 6, after V lost 1 base and J lost 5 bases. The germline CDR1 and CDR2 sequences are LGHDT and YNNKEL (reference sequence).

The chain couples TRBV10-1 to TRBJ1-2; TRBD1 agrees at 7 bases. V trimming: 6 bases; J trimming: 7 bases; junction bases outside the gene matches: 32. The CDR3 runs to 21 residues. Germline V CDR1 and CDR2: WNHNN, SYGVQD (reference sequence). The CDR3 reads CASSPENAVPKRHSQGFGYTF. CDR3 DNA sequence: TGCGCCAGCAGCCCGGAAAATGCCGTACCGAAAAGACATTCACAGGGGTTTGGCTACACCTTC.

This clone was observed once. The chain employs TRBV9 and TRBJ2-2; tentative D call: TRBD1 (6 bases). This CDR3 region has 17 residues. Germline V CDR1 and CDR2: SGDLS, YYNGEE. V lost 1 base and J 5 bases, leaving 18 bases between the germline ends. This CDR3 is CASSVSRSQGLTGELFF. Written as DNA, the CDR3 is TGTGCCAGCAGCGTAAGCCGTTCGCAGGGGCTGACCGGGGAGCTGTTTTTT.

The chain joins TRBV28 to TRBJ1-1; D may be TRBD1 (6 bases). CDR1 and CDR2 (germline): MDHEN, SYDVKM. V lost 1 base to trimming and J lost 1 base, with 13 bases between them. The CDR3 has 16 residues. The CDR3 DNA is TGTGCCAGCAGTTTATATTCGGGACACCCGAACACTGAAGCTTTCTTT. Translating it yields CASSLYSGHPNTEAFF.

The CDR3, as DNA: TGCGCCAGCAGCTTGGGCGGACAGGAGATCTACAATGAGCAGTTCTTC. Its protein is CASSLGGQEIYNEQFF. This chain connects TRBV5-1 to TRBJ2-1, with 7 positions matching TRBD1. V lost 0 bases to trimming and J lost 3 bases; unmatched junction nucleotides: 6. Looked up from germline, CDR1 is SGHRS and CDR2 is YFSETQ. CDR3 length: 16 amino acids.

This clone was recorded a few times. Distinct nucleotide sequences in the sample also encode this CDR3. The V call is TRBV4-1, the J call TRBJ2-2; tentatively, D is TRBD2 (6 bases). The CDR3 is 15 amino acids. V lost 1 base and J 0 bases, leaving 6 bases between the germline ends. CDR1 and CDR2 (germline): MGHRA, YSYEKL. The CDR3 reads CASSQGLANTGELFF. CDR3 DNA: TGCGCCAGCAGCCAAGGACTAGCGAACACCGGGGAGCTGTTTTTT.